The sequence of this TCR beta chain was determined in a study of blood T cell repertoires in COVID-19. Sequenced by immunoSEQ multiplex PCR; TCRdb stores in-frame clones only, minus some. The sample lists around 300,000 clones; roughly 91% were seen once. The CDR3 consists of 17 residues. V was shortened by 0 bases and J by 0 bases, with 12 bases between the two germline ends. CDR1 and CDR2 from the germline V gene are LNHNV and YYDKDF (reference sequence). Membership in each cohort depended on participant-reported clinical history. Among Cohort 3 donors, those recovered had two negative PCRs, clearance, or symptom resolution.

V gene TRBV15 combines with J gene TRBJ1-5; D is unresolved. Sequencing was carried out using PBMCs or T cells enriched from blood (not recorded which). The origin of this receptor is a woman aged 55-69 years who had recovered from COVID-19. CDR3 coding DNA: TGTGCCACCAGCAGAGATTGGGGAGGGAATAGCAATCAGCCCCAGCATTTT. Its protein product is CATSRDWGGNSNQPQHF.